This entry lists 24 T cell receptor beta chains sequenced from one sample in a study of blood T cell repertoires in COVID-19. TCRdb's copy holds only in-frame clones and misses some; the assay was immunoSEQ multiplex PCR. This table has approximately 200,000 clones, 80% to 90% appearing once. The sample consisted of PBMCs or T cells enriched from blood (not recorded which). The receptors were gathered from a man aged 25 to 40 who had recovered from COVID-19.

The gene calls are TRBV4-1 and TRBJ2-1, with 9 bases matching TRBD2. Germline CDR1 and CDR2: MGHRA and YSYEKL. The J segment lost 5 bases and the V segment lost 0 bases, leaving 8 bases of the junction unmatched. The CDR3 is 17 residues long. CDR3 sequence: CASSQDYSGGRNNEQFF. The CDR3 DNA sequence: TGCGCCAGCAGCCAAGATTATAGCGGGGGCCGGAACAATGAGCAGTTCTTC.

The chain employs TRBV12-3 or TRBV12-4 and TRBJ1-2; D is uncertain. Trimming removed 5 bases at V and 5 bases at J, with 12 bases between. This CDR3 comprises 13 residues. CDR3 residues: CASSPEQRYGYTF. The CDR3 DNA is TGTGCCAGCAGTCCAGAACAGAGATATGGCTACACCTTC.

The CDR3 DNA follows: TGTGCCAGCTCACCTTCAGGGACAGCGACTGGAAACACCATATATTTT. The encoded protein is CASSPSGTATGNTIYF. This sequence joins TRBV18 and TRBJ1-3; 7 positions agree with TRBD1. V dropped 3 bases and J dropped 2; count of bases not matched to a gene: 7. The CDR3 is 16 amino acids. Germline CDR1 reads KGHSH; CDR2 reads LQKENI.

The V call is TRBV29-1, the J call TRBJ1-2, with D perhaps TRBD1 (6 bases). Germline CDR1 SQVTM, CDR2 ANQGSEA. Trimming pared 6 bases from V and 3 bases from J, leaving 11 bases between. The CDR3 extends over 12 amino acids. Written as DNA, the CDR3 is TGCAGCGTGGGGGCTGGAGACTATGGCTACACCTTC. The encoded protein is CSVGAGDYGYTF.

This rearrangement joins TRBV4-1 to TRBJ1-5, with 8 bases aligning to TRBD1. J was trimmed by 5 bases and V by 4 bases; bases with no gene match: 7. The CDR3 extends over 15 amino acids. Germline values: CDR1 MGHRA, CDR2 YSYEKL. The CDR3 DNA sequence: TGCGCCAGCAGCCCCGACAGGGGTTGGGATCAGCCCCAGCATTTT. This encodes CASSPDRGWDQPQHF.

The V and J genes are TRBV7-8 and TRBJ1-1, with D perhaps TRBD1 (5 bases). Per the germline V gene, CDR1 is SGHVS and CDR2 is FQNEAQ. CDR3 size: 12 residues. Trimming cost V 5 bases and J 5 bases, with 9 bases left between them. Here the CDR3 reads CASSRGETEAFF. The CDR3 DNA sequence: TGTGCCAGCAGCCGAGGGGAGACTGAAGCTTTCTTT.

This chain links TRBV6-5 with TRBJ2-2, with a possible D match to TRBD1 (6 bases). Germline-derived CDR1 and CDR2 are MNHEY and SVGAGI. The V gene lost 6 bases and the J gene lost 5 bases, with 16 bases spanning the gap. CDR3 length: 15 amino acids. Here the CDR3 DNA reads TGTGCCAGCAGCTCGCAGGGGTATGAGACCGGGGAGCTGTTTTTT. Translation: CASSSQGYETGELFF.

The gene calls are TRBV25-1 and TRBJ2-2; D might be TRBD1 (5 bases). Between the trimmed V and J ends, which lost 0 bases and 6 bases, there was a span of 8 bases. The CDR3 totals 14 residues. CDR1 and CDR2 (germline): MGHDK, SYGVNS. In DNA form, the CDR3 reads TGTGCCAGCAGTGAATACCAGGGCCCCGGGGAGCTGTTTTTT. Encoded protein: CASSEYQGPGELFF.

The gene calls are TRBV4-1 and TRBJ2-7; 9 nucleotides match TRBD1. The CDR3 runs to 17 residues. Germline CDR1 reads MGHRA; CDR2 reads YSYEKL. J lost 0 bases, V lost 2 bases, and 8 bases had no gene match. CDR3 nucleotides: TGCGCCAGCAGCCAATATCCGGGGACAGGGAGCTCCTACGAGCAGTACTTC. Translated, it gives CASSQYPGTGSSYEQYF.

The chain links TRBV7-2 to TRBJ1-2; the D is unclear. The V end was cut by 3 bases, the J end by 2 bases, with 7 bases between. CDR3 size: 13 residues. Looked up from germline, CDR1 is SGHTA and CDR2 is FQGNSA. The CDR3, as DNA: TGTGCCAGCAGCTTTTACGGGAACTATGGCTACACCTTC. Translation gives CASSFYGNYGYTF.

The V gene is TRBV13, the J gene TRBJ2-1, with D maybe TRBD1 (6 bases). The CDR3 contains 16 residues. Trimming shortened V by 1 base and J by 2 bases, and 12 bases separated the two germline ends. CDR1 and CDR2 (germline): PRHDT, FYEKMQ (reference sequence). The CDR3 coding sequence is TGTGCCAGCAGCTTAGATCAGACAGGCCCCTACAATGAGCAGTTCTTC. Translation: CASSLDQTGPYNEQFF.

The rearrangement uses TRBV29-1 and TRBJ1-1; the match to TRBD1 covers 7 bases. V shed 8 bases and J 4 bases; nucleotides not matched to a gene: 7. Germline V lookup: CDR1 SQVTM, CDR2 ANQGSEA. The CDR3 spans 12 residues. The CDR3 DNA reads as TGCAGCTATATGACAGGGACCACTGAAGCTTTCTTT. It encodes CSYMTGTTEAFF.

The chain is built from TRBV20-1 and TRBJ2-7; 9 bases line up with TRBD2. The CDR3 has 16 residues. V was clipped by 3 bases and J by 1 base; unmatched bases: 10. Germline V gene data show CDR1 as DFQATT and CDR2 as SNEGSKA (reference sequence). Written as DNA, the CDR3 is TGCAGTGCTAGTAGATGGGTAGCGGGAGTATCCTACGAGCAGTACTTC. Amino acid sequence: CSASRWVAGVSYEQYF.

This rearrangement joins TRBV9 to TRBJ1-4; D is perhaps TRBD1 (6 bases). V was cut by 2 bases and J by 8 bases, with 13 bases left in between. CDR1 and CDR2 from the germline V gene are SGDLS and YYNGEE. The CDR3 is made up of 14 amino acids. In nucleotides, the CDR3 is TGTGCCAGCAGCGTGGATACAGGGCACGAAAAACTGTTTTTT. Translated, it gives CASSVDTGHEKLFF.

The chain employs TRBV6-5 and TRBJ1-6; D is perhaps TRBD1 (6 bases). Deletions cut 10 bases from V and 5 bases from J, with 12 bases between. The germline V gene encodes CDR1 MNHEY and CDR2 SVGAGI. This CDR3 region has 13 residues. The CDR3 is CATKQGNNSPLHF. In DNA form, the CDR3 reads TGTGCCACCAAACAGGGAAATAATTCACCCCTCCACTTT.

The rearrangement joins TRBV5-6 to TRBJ2-1; 7 nucleotides match TRBD1. The CDR3 sequence is 17 residues long. The trim removed 1 base at V and 3 bases at J, leaving 10 bases unmatched. The V gene's germline CDR1 is SGHDT and CDR2 YYEEEE. CDR3 region: CASSLLFQGDIYNEQFF. CDR3 nucleotides: TGTGCCAGCAGCTTGCTCTTCCAGGGGGATATCTACAATGAGCAGTTCTTC.

This chain links TRBV30 with TRBJ2-1; the match to TRBD1 covers 9 bases. V lost 2 bases and J lost 4; bases outside the gene matches: 6. Germline CDR1 GTSNPN, CDR2 SVGIG (reference sequence). This CDR3 region has 15 residues. In DNA form, the CDR3 reads TGTGCCTGGAGTCCGGGACAGGGCTTATACAATGAGCAGTTCTTC. This translates into CAWSPGQGLYNEQFF.

The gene calls are TRBV4-3 and TRBJ2-5; D is ambiguous. The germline V gene has CDR1 LGHNA and CDR2 YSLEER. V was pared by 0 bases and J by 0 bases, with 5 bases between. CDR3 length equals 14 residues. The DNA for the CDR3 is TGCGCCAGCAGCCAAGACCCGTACCAAGAGACCCAGTACTTC. It specifies CASSQDPYQETQYF.

The chain employs TRBV30 and TRBJ1-6, with D maybe TRBD1 (5 bases). Per germline, CDR1 GTSNPN and CDR2 SVGIG (reference sequence). The ends were cut back, 0 bases at V and 1 base at J, with 10 bases in the middle. This CDR3 is built from 16 residues. CDR3 DNA: TGTGCCTGGAGTGTACCCGGGGGTTCCTATAATTCACCCCTCCACTTT. Protein product: CAWSVPGGSYNSPLHF.

The J gene is TRBJ2-3, the V gene TRBV28, with TRBD1 matching over 11 bases. The CDR3 runs to 17 residues. The germline CDR1 and CDR2 sequences are MDHEN and SYDVKM. The ends lost 5 bases at V and 4 bases at J; junction bases unmatched: 11. The CDR3 nucleotides are TGTGCCAGCAGTGCCCAGGGAAGGGGACAGGGGGCAGATACGCAGTATTTT. Translated: CASSAQGRGQGADTQYF. The entire variable domain, with the rest obtained from reference TRBV28 and TRBJ2-3, is as follows: DVKVTQSSRYLVKRTGEKVFLECVQDMDHENMFWYRQDPGLGLRLIYFSYDVKMKEKGDIPEGYSVSREKKERFSLILESASTNQTSMYLCASSAQGRGQGADTQYFGPGTRLTVL.

The chain joins TRBV2 to TRBJ2-2, with a possible D match to TRBD2 (6 bases). The germline CDR1 and CDR2 sequences are SNHLY and FYNNEI. Trimming took off 3 bases at V and 10 bases at J, with 12 bases between the two ends. This CDR3 region has 13 residues. The DNA of the CDR3 is TGTGCCAGCAGTGATAGACTAGACGTGGAGCTGTTTTTT. It yields the protein CASSDRLDVELFF.

For the CDR3, the DNA is TGTGCCAGCAGTTCCGGGATAAAAGGTGGGAACACTGAAGCTTTCTTT. This sequence encodes CASSSGIKGGNTEAFF. The genes are TRBV6-5 and TRBJ1-1; D remains unclear. The CDR3 runs to 16 residues. Germline CDR1 MNHEY, CDR2 SVGAGI. Trimming stripped 4 bases from V and 1 base from J, with 16 bases between.

V and J are TRBV16 and TRBJ1-3, with 7 bases identical to TRBD1. Per germline, CDR1 KGHSY and CDR2 FQNENV. This CDR3 has 15 amino acids. After removal of 2 bases from V and 2 bases from J, the junction contained 3 bases not matched to a gene. The CDR3 DNA reads as TGTGCCAGCAGCCAACCGACAGGGCCTGGAAACACCATATATTTT. Protein: CASSQPTGPGNTIYF.

The chain joins TRBV4-3 to TRBJ1-5; 9 bases align to TRBD1. The germline gives CDR1 LGHNA, CDR2 YSLEER. V lost 4 bases to trimming and J lost 6 bases; unmatched junction nucleotides: 1. The CDR3 has 13 amino acids. The CDR3 DNA follows: TGCGCCAGCAGCCCGGACAGGGGTCAGCCCCAGCATTTT. Protein: CASSPDRGQPQHF.